Following are 20 T cell receptor beta chains from one sample sequenced in a study of T cell clones after liver transplantation (dated by TCRdb to about 2019). According to the study, the label for this sample's time point signals: pre-transplant. To prepare the library, the immunoSEQ multiplex PCR assay was applied. Held by TCRdb, this immuneACCESS table contains in-frame sequences only and omits some clones. Under half of the omission traces to an unresolved V gene where checked; the cause of the rest is unknown. In all, the sample holds 68,000 or so clones, and roughly 80% of those were seen once. Approximately 0.6% of the sample lies in the top ten. Sample: CD4+ T cells from blood, taken before liver transplant. The receptors derive from a human donor who received a liver transplant.

The chain is built from TRBV5-1 and TRBJ1-4, with TRBD1 as a possible D gene (5 bases). The germline V and J ends were trimmed by 2 bases and 8 bases, with 13 bases remaining between them. Per germline, CDR1 SGHRS and CDR2 YFSETQ. There are 14 residues in the CDR3. The DNA of the CDR3 is TGCGCCAGCAGCTTCGGCAGGGTGAAGGAAAAACTGTTTTTT. This encodes CASSFGRVKEKLFF.

This clone was observed once. The same CDR3 can be traced to other DNA sequences in this sample. The V and J genes are TRBV18 and TRBJ2-5; the D is unclear. Trimming took off 2 bases at V and 2 bases at J, with 6 bases between the two ends. Germline lookup yields CDR1 KGHSH and CDR2 LQKENI. This CDR3 contains 13 residues. The CDR3 nucleotides read TGTGCCAGCTCACCAACCGGTCAAGAGACCCAGTACTTC. This gives the protein CASSPTGQETQYF.

This chain connects TRBV28 to TRBJ1-5; tentative D call: TRBD1 (5 bases). V was trimmed by 4 bases and J by 6 bases, leaving 16 bases between them. Germline loops: CDR1 MDHEN, CDR2 SYDVKM. The CDR3 has 15 residues. The CDR3 DNA reads as TGTGCCAGCAGTTCCGCGGGGCAGGGCAGTCAGCCCCAGCATTTT. Protein: CASSSAGQGSQPQHF.

The V call is TRBV5-1, the J call TRBJ2-7; no definite D call. The V and J ends lost 0 bases and 5 bases respectively, with 12 bases between them. CDR3 size: 14 residues. From germline, CDR1 is SGHRS and CDR2 YFSETQ. The DNA of the CDR3 is TGCGCCAGCAGCTTGGTTGGTGTCTCTCACGAGCAGTACTTC. Protein sequence: CASSLVGVSHEQYF. Based on the CDR3 plus reference TRBV5-1 and TRBJ2-7, the full variable domain is KAGVTQTPRYLIKTRGQQVTLSCSPISGHRSVSWYQQTPGQGLQFLFEYFSETQRNKGNFPGRFSGRQFSNSRSEMNVSTLELGDSALYLCASSLVGVSHEQYFGPGTRLTVT.

The chain employs TRBV28 and TRBJ2-7; D is possibly TRBD1 or TRBD2 (5 bases each). Germline-derived CDR1 and CDR2 are MDHEN and SYDVKM. This CDR3 is built from 15 residues. Trimming removed 6 bases from V and 4 bases from J, with 19 bases in between. Here the CDR3 reads CASSSPGQALYEQYF. The CDR3 bases are TGTGCCAGCAGCTCCCCGGGGCAGGCTCTTTACGAGCAGTACTTC.

The genes are TRBV28 and TRBJ1-1, with a possible D match to TRBD1 (5 bases). The CDR3 loop spans 16 amino acids. Trimming shortened V by 5 bases and J by 0 bases, and 16 bases separated the two germline ends. CDR1 is MDHEN and CDR2 is SYDVKM in the germline V gene. The chain's CDR3 is CASSGTLLIVNTEAFF. As DNA, the CDR3 is TGTGCCAGCAGTGGGACCCTCCTCATCGTGAACACTGAAGCTTTCTTT. Based on the CDR3 plus reference TRBV28 and TRBJ1-1, the full variable domain is DVKVTQSSRYLVKRTGEKVFLECVQDMDHENMFWYRQDPGLGLRLIYFSYDVKMKEKGDIPEGYSVSREKKERFSLILESASTNQTSMYLCASSGTLLIVNTEAFFGQGTRLTVV.

This sequence joins TRBV27 and TRBJ2-3; 9 positions match TRBD2. This CDR3 spans 17 amino acids. Germline V lookup: CDR1 MNHEY, CDR2 SMNVEV (reference sequence). V was clipped by 5 bases and J by 4 bases; unmatched bases: 13. Here the CDR3 DNA reads TGTGCCAGCAGTCTAAGTCCAATAGCGGGAGTCGCAGATACGCAGTATTTT. Protein sequence: CASSLSPIAGVADTQYF.

The V gene is TRBV9, the J gene TRBJ2-1; 10 bases line up with TRBD2. Germline CDR1 is SGDLS and CDR2 is YYNGEE. V dropped 2 bases and J dropped 6; count of bases not matched to a gene: 8. This CDR3 has 16 amino acids. In nucleotides, the CDR3 is TGTGCCAGCAGCGTCAGAACTAGCGGGACGATCAATGAGCAGTTCTTC. It translates to CASSVRTSGTINEQFF.

The chain recombines TRBV7-6 with TRBJ2-7; TRBD2 aligns across 8 bases. Germline CDR1 is SGHVS and CDR2 is FNYEAQ. V dropped 5 bases and J dropped 4; count of bases not matched to a gene: 16. This CDR3 has 17 residues. The CDR3 is CASSPTRRSGSRYEQYF. CDR3 nucleotide sequence: TGTGCCAGCAGCCCTACCCGGAGGAGCGGGAGTCGGTACGAGCAGTACTTC. Full variable domain (outside the CDR3, taken from reference TRBV7-6 and TRBJ2-7): GAGVSQSPRYKVTKRGQDVALRCDPISGHVSLYWYRQALGQGPEFLTYFNYEAQQDKSGLPNDRFSAERPEGSISTLTIQRTEQRDSAMYRCASSPTRRSGSRYEQYFGPGTRLTVT.

CDR3 amino acids: CASSIHPGGGSSYNEQFF. The CDR3 nucleotides read TGCGCCAGCAGCATCCACCCAGGGGGCGGGAGCTCCTACAATGAGCAGTTCTTC. J is TRBJ2-1 and V is TRBV5-1; D may be TRBD1 (8 bases). V was shortened by 4 bases and J by 0 bases, with 20 bases between the two germline ends. Germline loops: CDR1 SGHRS, CDR2 YFSETQ. The CDR3 length is 18 residues.

The V and J genes are TRBV5-1 and TRBJ2-1; 11 positions agree with TRBD2. Germline CDR1 SGHRS, CDR2 YFSETQ. Germline trimming cut 4 bases from V and 3 bases from J; bases unmatched to any gene: 3. This CDR3 contains 15 residues. CDR3 protein: CASSLGTSGYNEQFF. In DNA, the CDR3 is TGCGCCAGCAGCCTCGGGACTAGCGGCTACAATGAGCAGTTCTTC.

The chain is built from TRBV6-5 and TRBJ2-2; D gene unclear. Trimming pared 6 bases from V and 8 bases from J, leaving 7 bases between. This CDR3 has 11 residues. Per germline, CDR1 MNHEY and CDR2 SVGAGI. The CDR3 loop is CASSSTGELFF. The CDR3, as DNA: TGTGCCAGCAGCTCGACAGGGGAGCTGTTTTTT.

This chain uses TRBV5-1 with TRBJ1-2; possible D gene TRBD1, 6 bases. The ends were cut back, 4 bases at V and 6 bases at J, with 19 bases in the middle. The CDR3 loop spans 15 amino acids. Germline CDR1 and CDR2: SGHRS and YFSETQ. The CDR3 region is CASSPRGEGENGYTF. The CDR3 DNA is TGCGCCAGCAGCCCCCGAGGGGAGGGGGAGAATGGCTACACCTTC.

CDR3 loop: CASSLPNPYQETQYF. The CDR3 coding sequence is TGTGCCAGCAGCTTGCCCAACCCGTACCAAGAGACCCAGTACTTC. The chain has TRBV7-9 and TRBJ2-5; D is unclear. Trimming left V 3 bases short and J 0 bases short, with 11 bases between. The CDR3 covers 15 residues. The germline gives CDR1 SEHNR, CDR2 FQNEAQ (reference sequence).

The chain employs TRBV7-2 and TRBJ2-7; D is unresolved. Germline values: CDR1 SGHTA, CDR2 FQGNSA. Between the trimmed V and J ends, which lost 2 bases and 2 bases, there was a span of 7 bases. CDR3 length: 13 residues. CDR3 sequence: CASSLSVAYEQYF. The CDR3 coding sequence is TGTGCCAGCAGCTTATCAGTGGCCTACGAGCAGTACTTC.

The chain links TRBV28 to TRBJ1-1, with D unresolved. Germline loops: CDR1 MDHEN, CDR2 SYDVKM. V was pared by 10 bases and J by 4 bases, with 13 bases between. The CDR3 is made up of 12 amino acids. The CDR3 nucleotides read TGTGCCACTACTACGACCTTCACTGAAGCTTTCTTT. Encoded protein: CATTTTFTEAFF.

The CDR3 DNA sequence: TGCGCCAGCAGCCGTACACGGGACGGAAACATTCCCTACGAGCAGTACTTC. This encodes CASSRTRDGNIPYEQYF. The chain employs TRBV5-1 and TRBJ2-7, with D perhaps being TRBD1 or TRBD2 (5 bases each). Between the trimmed V and J ends, which lost 4 bases and 2 bases, there was a span of 22 bases. CDR1 and CDR2 from the germline V gene are SGHRS and YFSETQ. This CDR3 comprises 17 residues.

The chain uses TRBV28 and TRBJ2-1, with D tentatively TRBD1 (6 bases). V shed 5 bases and J shed 7 bases, with 18 bases lying between them. The CDR3 has 15 residues. Germline values: CDR1 MDHEN, CDR2 SYDVKM. CDR3 amino acids: CASSNQGRSQNEQFF. In nucleotides, the CDR3 is TGTGCCAGCAGTAACCAGGGGCGGTCCCAAAATGAGCAGTTCTTC.

This sequence joins TRBV7-6 and TRBJ1-1; D might be TRBD1 (6 bases). Germline V CDR1 and CDR2: SGHVS, FNYEAQ. The ends were cut back, 4 bases at V and 5 bases at J, with 23 bases in the middle. This CDR3 contains 17 residues. The CDR3 DNA reads as TGTGCCAGCAGCTCACATATACTACAGGGAGGAGGGACTGAAGCTTTCTTT. Translating it yields CASSSHILQGGGTEAFF.

J is TRBJ1-1 and V is TRBV29-1; D gene uncertain. Per germline, CDR1 SQVTM and CDR2 ANQGSEA. Trimming took off 3 bases at V and 7 bases at J, with 6 bases between the two ends. The CDR3 length is 10 residues. CDR3 DNA sequence: TGCAGCGTTGATACGGATGAAGCTTTCTTT. This encodes CSVDTDEAFF.